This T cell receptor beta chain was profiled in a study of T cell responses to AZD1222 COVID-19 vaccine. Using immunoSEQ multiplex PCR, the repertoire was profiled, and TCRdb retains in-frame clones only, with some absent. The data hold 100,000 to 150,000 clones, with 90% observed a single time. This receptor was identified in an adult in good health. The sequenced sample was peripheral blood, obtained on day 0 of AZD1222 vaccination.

DNA for the CDR3: TGTGCCAGCAATCCGGGGTCGGGAGAAAAACTGTTTTTT. This encodes CASNPGSGEKLFF. The gene calls are TRBV28 and TRBJ1-4; D not certain. This CDR3 contains 13 residues. Between the trimmed V and J ends, which lost 7 bases and 8 bases, there was a span of 14 bases. Per germline, CDR1 MDHEN and CDR2 SYDVKM.